Listed here are 22 T cell receptor beta chains from one sample, sequenced in a study of blood T cell repertoires in COVID-19. The repertoire was sequenced with immunoSEQ multiplex PCR; TCRdb's copy has only in-frame clones and lacks some. The data contain 120,000 to 150,000 clones, roughly 80% of them seen just once; the ten biggest clones take up around 8%. The sequenced material came from peripheral blood. The receptors derive from a human donor in a cohort sampled during active COVID-19.

This clone was observed a handful of times. The chain joins TRBV10-3 to TRBJ1-4, with a tentative D call TRBD1 (6 bases). The CDR3 runs to 14 residues. Trimming stripped 6 bases from V and 1 base from J, with 9 bases between. The V gene's germline CDR1 is ENHRY and CDR2 SYGVKD. CDR3 nucleotide sequence: TGTGCCATCAGGCCAGGGGTAACTAATGAAAAACTGTTTTTT. Protein: CAIRPGVTNEKLFF.

The chain joins TRBV7-3 to TRBJ2-3, with TRBD2 identical over 9 bases. This CDR3 has 16 residues. CDR1 and CDR2 from the germline V gene are SGHTA and FQGTGA. V shed 5 bases and J 1 base; nucleotides not matched to a gene: 7. The CDR3 nucleotides are TGTGCCAGCAGCCGGAGAGCGGGGGGCGGCACAGATACGCAGTATTTT. Translating it yields CASSRRAGGGTDTQYF.

As to this clone: One end of the junction is discordant with germline, which a read error may explain. The V gene is TRBV7-3, the J gene TRBJ1-2; the D gene is possibly TRBD1 (6 bases). In germline, CDR1 is SGHTA, CDR2 FQGTGA. This CDR3 has 15 residues. The CDR3: CASSLNVGTTYGYTF. CDR3 coding DNA: TGTGCCAGCAGTTTAAACGTGGGGACAACCTATGGCTACACCTTC.

The V call is TRBV4-1, the J call TRBJ2-1, with D maybe TRBD2 (6 bases). This CDR3 spans 15 amino acids. In germline, CDR1 is MGHRA, CDR2 YSYEKL. Trimming pared 1 base from V and 10 bases from J, leaving 17 bases between. The CDR3: CASSQVTSGTDEQFF. The CDR3 nucleotides read TGCGCCAGCAGCCAAGTTACCTCCGGGACTGACGAGCAGTTCTTC.

To note about this clone: The limits of the CDR3 on the DNA are not certain, so only TCRdb's listed CDR3 is given. The chain recombines TRBV25-1 with TRBJ2-2; the D call of TRBD2 is as the table states it, not checked on the DNA. The CDR3 contains 12 residues when both ends are counted. The V gene's germline CDR1 is MGHDK and CDR2 SYGVNS. The CDR3 here is CASSTSAGELFF.

This clone occurred once. The chain combines TRBV2 with TRBJ1-5, with 7 bases aligning to TRBD1. J was trimmed by 3 bases and V by 4 bases; bases with no gene match: 6. CDR1 and CDR2 (germline): SNHLY, FYNNEI. The CDR3 has 15 residues. The CDR3 loop is CASSGDRVFNQPQHF. CDR3 bases: TGTGCCAGCAGTGGCGACAGGGTATTCAATCAGCCCCAGCATTTT.

The CDR3 is CASSQTGGGNQPQHF. The CDR3 nucleotides are TGTGCCAGCAGCCAGACAGGGGGCGGCAATCAGCCCCAGCATTTT. The chain combines TRBV4-2 with TRBJ1-5, with 10 nucleotides matching TRBD1. With 3 bases clipped from V and 2 bases from J, the junction kept 1 base outside the gene matches. Germline-derived CDR1 and CDR2 are LGHNA and YNFKEQ. The length of the CDR3 is 15 residues.

This clone was recorded many times. The gene calls are TRBV6-5 and TRBJ2-3, with D possibly TRBD1 on 5 matching bases. Germline V gene sequence: CDR1 MNHEY, CDR2 SVGAGI. Deletions cut 6 bases from V and 6 bases from J, with 13 bases between. This CDR3 has 13 amino acids. The CDR3 DNA follows: TGTGCCAGCAGACCGCTTCGACAGGATACGCAGTATTTT. Translating it yields CASRPLRQDTQYF.

The chain carries TRBV6-5 and TRBJ2-5, with 7 bases fitting TRBD1. The germline gives CDR1 MNHEY, CDR2 SVGAGI. V shed 6 bases and J 4 bases; nucleotides not matched to a gene: 5. The CDR3 covers 13 residues. Here the CDR3 DNA reads TGTGCCAGCAGCTATAACAGGGGAGAGACCCAGTACTTC. Its protein product is CASSYNRGETQYF.

V usage is TRBV4-1 and J usage is TRBJ1-2, with 9 nucleotides matching TRBD1. V lost 0 bases, J lost 3 bases, and 20 bases stayed unmatched. Per germline, CDR1 MGHRA and CDR2 YSYEKL. The CDR3 is 21 amino acids. DNA of the CDR3: TGCGCCAGCAGCCAAGAAAGGGCTGGGTCGATAGGACAGGGGATTCACTATGGCTACACCTTC. Its protein is CASSQERAGSIGQGIHYGYTF.

This chain connects TRBV7-2 to TRBJ2-7; no clear D gene. V was shortened by 2 bases and J by 2 bases, with 13 bases between the two germline ends. CDR1 is SGHTA and CDR2 is FQGNSA in the germline V gene. This CDR3 region has 15 residues. The CDR3 loop is CASSLRETGAYEQYF. The DNA for the CDR3 is TGTGCCAGCAGCTTAAGAGAGACTGGAGCCTACGAGCAGTACTTC.

V usage is TRBV5-1 and J usage is TRBJ2-7, with TRBD1 identical over 10 bases. The germline V gene has CDR1 SGHRS and CDR2 YFSETQ. The CDR3 length is 16 residues. The ends lost 0 bases at V and 1 base at J; junction bases unmatched: 4. The CDR3: CASSLAGTGVSYEQYF. The CDR3 bases are TGCGCCAGCAGCTTGGCCGGGACAGGGGTTTCCTACGAGCAGTACTTC.

The chain recombines TRBV12-3 or TRBV12-4 with TRBJ1-2; no clear D gene. V lost 8 bases and J lost 8, with 9 bases in between. The CDR3 has 10 amino acids. The CDR3 coding sequence is TGTGCCAGCTCCCTTCGGGGCTACACCTTC. It encodes CASSLRGYTF.

This chain links TRBV18 with TRBJ1-1; D perhaps matches TRBD1 (6 bases). V lost 3 bases to trimming and J lost 0 bases, with 8 bases between them. Per the germline V gene, CDR1 is KGHSH and CDR2 is LQKENI. The CDR3 loop spans 14 amino acids. CDR3 bases: TGTGCCAGCTCACCGGGACATTTGAACACTGAAGCTTTCTTT. Its protein is CASSPGHLNTEAFF.

V and J are TRBV19 and TRBJ2-5; 7 bases agree with TRBD1. V gave up 6 bases and J gave up 0 bases; unmatched junction bases: 1. CDR1 is LNHDA and CDR2 is SQIVND in the germline V gene (reference sequence). This CDR3 comprises 13 residues. CDR3 protein: CASRDRYQETQYF. The CDR3 region has the DNA TGTGCCAGTAGGGACAGGTACCAAGAGACCCAGTACTTC.

The rearrangement joins TRBV19 to TRBJ2-3; D possibly corresponds to TRBD1 (6 bases). V lost 0 bases and J 8 bases, leaving 9 bases between the germline ends. CDR1 and CDR2 (germline): LNHDA, SQIVND (reference sequence). The CDR3 spans 13 residues. The CDR3 bases are TGTGCCAGTAGTATAGAACAGGGCGGTACGCAGTATTTT. Translated: CASSIEQGGTQYF.

The rearrangement joins TRBV5-1 to TRBJ1-5, with a weak D call TRBD1 (5 bases). Germline CDR1 and CDR2: SGHRS and YFSETQ. Trimming took off 4 bases at V and 0 bases at J, with 8 bases between the two ends. The CDR3 runs 14 residues. CDR3 bases: TGCGCCAGCAGCCCCCAGGGTAGCAATCAGCCCCAGCATTTT. Translating gives CASSPQGSNQPQHF.

The V gene is TRBV5-4, the J gene TRBJ2-1; maybe TRBD1 (6 bases). CDR1 is SGHNT, CDR2 YYREEE, per germline (reference sequence). CDR3 length: 13 residues. V lost 6 bases, J lost 4 bases, and 11 bases lay in between. The CDR3 nucleotides are TGTGCCAGCACGTTGACAGGTTACAATGAGCAGTTCTTC. It codes for CASTLTGYNEQFF.

The chain carries TRBV28 and TRBJ2-3, with 7 bases aligning to TRBD1. The CDR3 is 15 amino acids. The germline V gene has CDR1 MDHEN and CDR2 SYDVKM. The J segment lost 1 base and the V segment lost 4 bases, leaving 5 bases of the junction unmatched. The CDR3 DNA is TGTGCCAGCAGTTACCCAACAGGGGGCACAGATACGCAGTATTTT. Translated, it gives CASSYPTGGTDTQYF.

This sequence joins TRBV5-6 and TRBJ2-3, with 7 nucleotides matching TRBD2. Germline lookup yields CDR1 SGHDT and CDR2 YYEEEE. CDR3 size: 17 residues. V shed 4 bases and J 9 bases; nucleotides not matched to a gene: 20. DNA of the CDR3: TGTGCCAGCAGCGTAAGCGGGACGGCACGCCTTGGAGGGACGCAGTATTTT. It encodes CASSVSGTARLGGTQYF.

The CDR3 loop is CAISEPGQGAKNIQYF. The CDR3 nucleotides are TGTGCCATCAGTGAACCGGGACAGGGGGCCAAAAACATTCAGTACTTC. The V gene is TRBV10-3, the J gene TRBJ2-4; 10 bases fit TRBD1. CDR3 size: 16 residues. Germline CDR1 ENHRY, CDR2 SYGVKD. With V trimmed by 3 bases and J by 1 base, 3 bases remained unmatched.

The chain uses TRBV3-1 (or the pseudogene TRBV3-2) and TRBJ2-5, with TRBD2 as a possible D gene (7 bases). Germline lookup yields CDR1 LGHDT and CDR2 YNNKEL (reference sequence). Trimming removed 6 bases at V and 6 bases at J, with 20 bases between. CDR3 length equals 15 residues. The CDR3 protein is CASRRSEGGIKTQYF. The CDR3 DNA is TGTGCCAGCAGACGCTCAGAGGGGGGGATAAAGACCCAGTACTTC.